This T cell receptor (beta chain) was recorded in a study of response to subunit inactivated influenza vaccine. The study's findings and limits: Authors proposed each seasonal influenza vaccination draws in few new T cells.

TCRdb analysed the RT-PCR reads with MiXCR anew, one entry per CDR3 protein. The sample has 860,000 or so distinct CDR3 sequences, 21% seen once. This CDR3 has 13 residues. V lost 6 bases and J lost 7; bases outside the gene matches: 8. Notes on this clonotype: Its antigen is undetermined.

The sample here was PBMCs from blood, taken 5 days after vaccination. The source is a man in his fifties or sixties who received an inactivated influenza vaccine. The chain combines TRBV12-3 or TRBV12-4 with TRBJ1-1; the match to TRBD1 covers 7 bases. The CDR3, as DNA: TGTGCCAGCAGCCCAACTTACAGGGGTGAAGCTTTCTTT. This codes for CASSPTYRGEAFF.